This passage covers 25 T cell receptor beta chains from one sample sequenced in a study of blood T cell repertoires in COVID-19 (dated by TCRdb to between 2020 and 2021). Library method: the immunoSEQ multiplex PCR assay. The clones in this table, taken by TCRdb from immuneACCESS, are in-frame only. Not every clone is retained; where verified, under half of the shortfall comes from an unresolved V gene, and the cause of the rest is unknown. Present in this sample are approximately 260,000 clones, 70% to 90% of which were seen just once. The ten largest account for about 6.2% of the sample. Sequencing used PBMCs or T cells enriched from blood (not recorded which). The receptors were gathered from a woman between 45 and 65 years old who had been exposed to COVID-19.

The rearrangement links TRBV10-2 to TRBJ1-5, with TRBD1 matching over 7 bases. In germline, CDR1 is WSHSY, CDR2 SAAADI. The length of the CDR3 is 13 residues. The V and J ends lost 4 bases and 5 bases, in that order; junction bases with no gene match: 2. In DNA form, the CDR3 reads TGCGCCAGCAGTGGGCAGGGGGATCAGCCCCAGCATTTT. Protein: CASSGQGDQPQHF.

This clone has a single count. The chain has TRBV28 and TRBJ1-5; no firm D call. Germline CDR1 MDHEN, CDR2 SYDVKM. This CDR3 region has 13 residues. The V and J ends lost 8 bases and 6 bases respectively, with 14 bases between them. As DNA, the CDR3 is TGTGCCAGCGCTGGATGGGAGGCTCAGCCCCAGCATTTT. Amino acids: CASAGWEAQPQHF. The full variable domain, in which reference TRBV28 and TRBJ1-5 provide the parts outside the CDR3, is DVKVTQSSRYLVKRTGEKVFLECVQDMDHENMFWYRQDPGLGLRLIYFSYDVKMKEKGDIPEGYSVSREKKERFSLILESASTNQTSMYLCASAGWEAQPQHFGDGTRLSIL.

The chain employs TRBV5-1 and TRBJ1-1; D may be TRBD1 (6 bases). Germline V lookup: CDR1 SGHRS, CDR2 YFSETQ. With 2 bases removed from V and 8 bases from J, the gap between germline ends came to 13 bases. The CDR3 runs to 13 residues. CDR3 coding DNA: TGCGCCAGCAGCTTTGAAATGGGACAAGAAGCTTTCTTT. Amino acids: CASSFEMGQEAFF.

The genes are TRBV10-1 and TRBJ1-3; possibly TRBD1 for D (5 bases). The V end was cut by 0 bases, the J end by 0 bases, with 9 bases between. This CDR3 spans 16 amino acids. Germline-derived CDR1 and CDR2 are WNHNN and SYGVQD (reference sequence). The CDR3, as DNA: TGCGCCAGCAGTGAGTCGCGGGGACGCTCTGGAAACACCATATATTTT. It encodes CASSESRGRSGNTIYF.

V usage is TRBV28 and J usage is TRBJ1-1, with D hard to call. This CDR3 has 12 residues. Germline CDR1 is MDHEN and CDR2 is SYDVKM. Trimming shortened V by 3 bases and J by 11 bases, and 13 bases separated the two germline ends. The CDR3 DNA sequence: TGTGCCAGCAGTTTTCAGCTAGAGTCCGCTTTCTTT. Its translation is CASSFQLESAFF.

This chain connects TRBV14 to TRBJ1-2; D is possibly TRBD1 (5 bases). The germline gives CDR1 SGHDN, CDR2 FVKESK. The CDR3 runs to 14 residues. The V end lost 2 bases, the J end lost 4 bases, and 11 bases lay between the germline ends. The CDR3 DNA reads as TGTGCCAGCAGCCAACAGGGAAGGACCTATGGCTACACCTTC. Translated: CASSQQGRTYGYTF.

The chain carries TRBV5-5 and TRBJ2-1; 9 bases are a match to TRBD2. The trim removed 4 bases at V and 1 base at J, leaving 6 bases unmatched. Germline V gives CDR1 SGHKS, CDR2 YYEKEE (reference sequence). There are 16 residues in the CDR3. CDR3 bases: TGTGCCAGCAGCGTAGTAGCGGGGGTGTCCTACAATGAGCAGTTCTTC. This encodes CASSVVAGVSYNEQFF.

This sequence joins TRBV9 and TRBJ2-7; D is undetermined. The CDR3 runs 15 residues. From germline, CDR1 is SGDLS and CDR2 YYNGEE. V was pared by 0 bases and J by 3 bases, with 13 bases between. The CDR3 region has the DNA TGTGCCAGCAGCGTAGCCCCTACAGCCCACTACGAGCAGTACTTC. As protein: CASSVAPTAHYEQYF.

V usage is TRBV27 and J usage is TRBJ1-6, with a weak D call TRBD1 (6 bases). The CDR3 spans 16 residues. Trimming took 5 bases from V and 0 from J, leaving 11 bases between them. The V gene's germline CDR1 is MNHEY and CDR2 SMNVEV (reference sequence). The CDR3 nucleotides are TGTGCCAGCAGTCGACAGGCCAACTCCTATAATTCACCCCTCCACTTT. This codes for CASSRQANSYNSPLHF.

The rearrangement joins TRBV10-3 to TRBJ2-7; 9 bases are shared with TRBD1. The ends lost 2 bases at V and 3 bases at J; junction bases unmatched: 8. Germline V CDR1 and CDR2: ENHRY, SYGVKD. CDR3 length equals 16 residues. In nucleotides, the CDR3 is TGTGCCATCAGTGAGCCCTCGGACAGGGGTGACTACGAGCAGTACTTC. It specifies CAISEPSDRGDYEQYF.

V gene TRBV19 combines with J gene TRBJ1-1; tentative D call: TRBD1 (6 bases). The CDR3 spans 13 residues. V was cut by 10 bases and J by 1 base, with 13 bases left in between. CDR1 LNHDA and CDR2 SQIVND come from the germline V gene (reference sequence). This chain's CDR3 is CATTGTPNTEAFF. The CDR3 region has the DNA TGTGCCACCACTGGGACACCGAACACTGAAGCTTTCTTT.

The chain uses TRBV28 and TRBJ1-1; TRBD1 might be the D (5 bases). Trimming stripped 7 bases from V and 4 bases from J, with 19 bases between. The CDR3 runs 15 residues. From germline, CDR1 is MDHEN and CDR2 SYDVKM. The CDR3 here is CASTRGHLGGTEAFF. The CDR3 bases are TGTGCCAGCACGAGGGGCCATTTGGGGGGCACTGAAGCTTTCTTT.

The genes are TRBV7-8 and TRBJ2-3; 11 bases fit TRBD2. From germline, CDR1 is SGHVS and CDR2 FQNEAQ. The CDR3 has 19 residues. Trimming removed 5 bases from V and 5 bases from J; junction bases left unmatched: 18. CDR3 protein: CASSPDPGLAALSQDTQYF. The DNA of the CDR3 is TGTGCCAGCAGCCCAGACCCGGGACTAGCGGCTCTTTCACAAGATACGCAGTATTTT.

The chain recombines TRBV7-9 with TRBJ1-2, with TRBD1 as a possible D gene (6 bases). Trimming took off 5 bases at V and 2 bases at J, with 12 bases between the two ends. CDR3 length equals 14 residues. Germline V gene lookup returns CDR1 SEHNR and CDR2 FQNEAQ (reference sequence). For the CDR3, the DNA is TGTGCCAGCAGCCCCACAGGGACAAACTATGGCTACACCTTC. Protein product: CASSPTGTNYGYTF.

This clone was observed once. J is TRBJ2-2 and V is TRBV7-9, with D maybe TRBD1 (6 bases). V gave up 3 bases and J gave up 4 bases, with 15 bases separating them. CDR3 length: 16 residues. In germline, CDR1 is SEHNR, CDR2 FQNEAQ (reference sequence). CDR3 loop: CASSLARGSSTGELFF. CDR3 coding DNA: TGTGCCAGCAGCTTGGCCAGGGGCTCGTCCACCGGGGAGCTGTTTTTT.

The J gene is TRBJ2-7, the V gene TRBV18; D possibly corresponds to TRBD1 (5 bases). This CDR3 has 12 residues. Trimming took 6 bases from V and 0 from J, leaving 6 bases between them. Germline lookup yields CDR1 KGHSH and CDR2 LQKENI. CDR3: CASSDSSYEQYF. Here the CDR3 DNA reads TGTGCCAGCTCCGACAGCTCCTACGAGCAGTACTTC.

J is TRBJ1-2 and V is TRBV10-3; 7 bases line up with TRBD1. CDR1 and CDR2 (germline): ENHRY, SYGVKD. With 2 bases clipped from V and 1 base from J, the junction kept 1 base outside the gene matches. CDR3 length: 14 residues. CDR3 residues: CAISERGLNYGYTF. As DNA, the CDR3 is TGTGCCATCAGTGAGAGGGGGCTTAACTATGGCTACACCTTC.

The gene calls are TRBV9 and TRBJ2-1, with 9 bases identical to TRBD2. The J segment lost 6 bases and the V segment lost 0 bases, leaving 4 bases of the junction unmatched. Germline V CDR1 and CDR2: SGDLS, YYNGEE. There are 15 residues in the CDR3. CDR3 residues: CASSVVAGGLNEQFF. In nucleotides, the CDR3 is TGTGCCAGCAGCGTAGTGGCGGGGGGGCTCAATGAGCAGTTCTTC.

The J gene is TRBJ2-1, the V gene TRBV6-5; 13 bases line up with TRBD2. The CDR3 loop spans 14 amino acids. Unmatched junction bases numbered 9, after V lost 10 bases and J lost 9 bases. From germline, CDR1 is MNHEY and CDR2 SVGAGI. The CDR3 bases are TGTGCCACCAGGACTAGCGGGGGAGTCAGTGAGCAGTTCTTC. Its translation is CATRTSGGVSEQFF.

This clone was observed at least ten times. The V gene is TRBV9, the J gene TRBJ1-1; possible D gene TRBD1, 5 bases. V lost 0 bases and J 2 bases, leaving 17 bases between the germline ends. Germline CDR1 reads SGDLS; CDR2 reads YYNGEE. This CDR3 contains 17 residues. The chain's CDR3 is CASSVGRGGGVNTEAFF. CDR3 nucleotides: TGTGCCAGCAGCGTAGGTAGGGGAGGTGGGGTAAACACTGAAGCTTTCTTT.

The chain combines TRBV10-3 with TRBJ2-7; D perhaps matches TRBD1 (6 bases). This CDR3 spans 14 amino acids. V was shortened by 6 bases and J by 7 bases, with 19 bases between the two germline ends. CDR1 and CDR2 (germline): ENHRY, SYGVKD. CDR3 DNA: TGTGCCATCAGATTGACAGGCCTGGTCGGTGAGCAGTACTTC. Translation: CAIRLTGLVGEQYF.

The chain uses TRBV19 and TRBJ2-1; TRBD2 agrees at 10 bases. The trim removed 2 bases at V and 7 bases at J, leaving 5 bases unmatched. Germline V CDR1 and CDR2: LNHDA, SQIVND (reference sequence). The CDR3 sequence is 15 residues long. The CDR3 DNA follows: TGTGCCAGTAGTATACAGCTAGCGGGGGTGAATGAGCAGTTCTTC. Translating gives CASSIQLAGVNEQFF.

The chain recombines TRBV6-2 or TRBV6-3 with TRBJ1-3; D is unresolved. This CDR3 comprises 17 residues. V was clipped by 4 bases and J by 0 bases, with 16 bases between them. CDR1 and CDR2 (germline): MNHEY, SVGEGT. The CDR3 region is CASSFGRRYYSGNTIYF. The DNA of the CDR3 is TGTGCCAGCAGTTTTGGGAGGAGATACTACTCTGGAAACACCATATATTTT.

The V and J genes are TRBV5-1 and TRBJ2-5; D is undetermined. The CDR3 totals 14 residues. Trimming removed 7 bases at V and 2 bases at J, with 15 bases between. CDR1 SGHRS and CDR2 YFSETQ come from the germline V gene. CDR3 amino acids: CASGTLGVQETQYF. The DNA for the CDR3 is TGCGCCAGCGGAACCCTAGGTGTACAAGAGACCCAGTACTTC.

The J gene is TRBJ2-1, the V gene TRBV25-1; TRBD2 might be the D (6 bases). Per the germline V gene, CDR1 is MGHDK and CDR2 is SYGVNS. Trimming left V 0 bases short and J 0 bases short, with 15 bases between. CDR3 length equals 18 residues. The CDR3 DNA sequence: TGTGCCAGCAGTGAATACCTCTTCGGGGGAGACTCCTACAATGAGCAGTTCTTC. Encoded protein: CASSEYLFGGDSYNEQFF.